A single sample gave rise to the 2 T cell receptor beta chains below, sequenced in a study of shared clonotypes between healthy human individuals (dated by TCRdb to the early 2020s). The receptor library was made with the immunoSEQ multiplex PCR assay. The source is immuneACCESS, and TCRdb retained only in-frame sequences with V and J called. Part of the clones is not carried over; for the studies checked, unresolved V genes explain less than half of this, and the remainder is unexplained. The sample table holds about 2.4 million clones, of which approximately 90% were seen once. 0.13% to 0.15% of the sample is in the top ten clones. The sample was naive CD4+ T cells sorted from blood. The cell subset or site label of this sample denotes: CD45RA+ positively selected. These TCRs come from a man aged 18 to 35 in good health.

This rearrangement joins TRBV5-4 to TRBJ2-5; 8 bases map to TRBD2. CDR1 SGHNT and CDR2 YYREEE come from the germline V gene (reference sequence). The CDR3 loop spans 15 amino acids. The junction had 15 bases not matched to a gene; V was cut back by 10 bases and J by 4 bases. The CDR3 DNA reads TGTGCCGGAGAAATGGGGCCGGGGGGGCGAGAGACCCAGTACTTC. Translating gives CAGEMGPGGRETQYF.

The chain recombines TRBV19 with TRBJ1-2; D is perhaps TRBD1 (6 bases). Looked up from germline, CDR1 is LNHDA and CDR2 is SQIVND (reference sequence). This CDR3 contains 12 residues. V dropped 8 bases and J dropped 5 bases, with 12 bases sitting between them. CDR3 residues: CASQTGPYGYTF. The CDR3 region has the DNA TGTGCCAGTCAAACAGGGCCTTATGGCTACACCTTC.